These T cell receptor beta chains were read from a single sample in a study of blood T cell repertoires in COVID-19. Produced via immunoSEQ multiplex PCR; TCRdb's table is partial and in-frame only. The sample shows 210,000 or so clones, around four fifths of them seen only once. The sequenced sample consisted of peripheral blood. The receptors derive from an older woman with active or convalescent COVID-19. CDR3s include the opening cysteine and the closing phenylalanine or tryptophan. The D gene is left open where the match is weak. Clone sizes are given selectively: once, few, many, or a class where the clone is expanded.

. | . | TRBJ1-1 | TRBV2 | CASIAGVGTEAFF | TGTGCCAGCATCGCCGGGGTGGGCACTGAAGCTTTCTTT
TRBD1 | . | TRBJ1-2 | TRBV6-5 | CASDRGANYGYTF | TGTGCCAGCGACAGGGGAGCTAACTATGGCTACACCTTC
TRBD2 | . | TRBJ2-1 | TRBV28 | CASSPSSGSSYNEQFF | TGTGCCAGCAGCCCGTCTAGCGGGAGCTCCTACAATGAGCAGTTCTTC
. | . | TRBJ2-3 | TRBV5-4 | CASSLSGSTDTQYF | TGTGCCAGCAGCTTGTCCGGGAGCACAGATACGCAGTATTTT
. | . | TRBJ2-1 | TRBV6-5 | CASSYSGPYNEQFF | TGTGCCAGCAGTTACAGCGGCCCATACAATGAGCAGTTCTTC
. | once | TRBJ2-1 | TRBV27 | CASSQRRGLPRRDSNYNEQFF | TGTGCCAGCAGTCAAAGGCGGGGTCTACCTCGTCGGGACTCCAACTACAATGAGCAGTTCTTC
TRBD2 | . | TRBJ2-3 | TRBV3-1/TRBV3-2 | CASSRGGLAGVPDTQYF | TGTGCCAGCAGTCGCGGGGGACTAGCGGGAGTCCCAGATACGCAGTATTTT
. | . | TRBJ2-7 | TRBV7-9 | CASSMSNEQYF | TGTGCCAGCTCAATGAGTAACGAGCAGTACTTC
. | few | TRBJ1-1 | TRBV6-5 | CASRRGGPDTEAFF | TGTGCCAGCAGGCGGGGCGGCCCGGACACTGAAGCTTTCTTT
. | . | TRBJ2-1 | TRBV29-1 | CSVDLLSKYNEQFF | TGCAGCGTTGACCTACTCTCGAAATACAATGAGCAGTTCTTC
. | . | TRBJ1-1 | TRBV23-1 | CATGAGPLF | TGCGCCACTGGCGCGGGACCCTTGTTT
TRBD1 | . | TRBJ1-4 | TRBV5-5 | CASSSGQGNGEKLFF | TGTGCCAGCAGCTCGGGACAGGGAAATGGAGAAAAACTGTTTTTT
TRBD2 | . | TRBJ2-3 | TRBV18 | CASSPGLAGADTQYF | TGTGCCAGCTCACCTGGACTAGCGGGAGCAGATACGCAGTATTTT
TRBD1 | . | TRBJ1-2 | TRBV19 | CASSDPGQSYGYTF | TGTGCCAGTAGCGACCCGGGACAGAGCTATGGCTACACCTTC
. | once | TRBJ2-2 | TRBV4-2 | CASSQGSRGGRFAGELFF | TGTGCCAGCAGCCAAGGAAGCAGGGGCGGGAGATTTGCCGGGGAGCTGTTTTTT
. | once | TRBJ2-1 | TRBV29-1 | CSVESADTYNEQFF | TGCAGCGTTGAATCAGCGGATACCTACAATGAGCAGTTCTTC